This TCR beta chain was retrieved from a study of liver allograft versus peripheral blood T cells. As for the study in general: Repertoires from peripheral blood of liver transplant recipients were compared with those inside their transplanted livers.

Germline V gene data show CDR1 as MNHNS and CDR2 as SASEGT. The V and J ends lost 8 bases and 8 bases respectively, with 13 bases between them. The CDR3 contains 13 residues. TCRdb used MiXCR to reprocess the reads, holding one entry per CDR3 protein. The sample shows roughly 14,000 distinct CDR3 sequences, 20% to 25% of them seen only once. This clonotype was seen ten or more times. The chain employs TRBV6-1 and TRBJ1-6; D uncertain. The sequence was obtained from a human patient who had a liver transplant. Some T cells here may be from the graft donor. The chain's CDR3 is CASVIRLDSPLHF. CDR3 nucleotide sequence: TGTGCCAGCGTTATTCGACTTGATTCACCCCTCCACTTT.